Presented here are 20 T cell receptor beta chains from one specimen sequenced in a study of T cell responses to AZD1222 COVID-19 vaccine. Sequencing used immunoSEQ multiplex PCR; TCRdb keeps in-frame clones, though not all of them. The table lists 100,000 to 110,000 clones, just under 90% of them singletons. Here the sequenced sample was peripheral blood, taken on day 0 of AZD1222 vaccination. The receptors come from an adult in good health.

The sample holds one count of this clone. The rearrangement uses TRBV5-8 and TRBJ1-2; D is uncertain. V dropped 3 bases and J dropped 1 base, with 13 bases sitting between them. The CDR3 loop spans 15 amino acids. Germline CDR1 is SGHTS and CDR2 is YDEGEE. Here the CDR3 reads CASSSSGWDNYGYTF. In nucleotides, the CDR3 is TGTGCCAGCAGCTCGTCAGGATGGGATAACTATGGCTACACCTTC. Supplemented by reference TRBV5-8 and TRBJ1-2, the full variable domain reads EAGVTQSPTHLIKTRGQQATLRCSPISGHTSVYWYQQALGLGLQFLLWYDEGEERNRGNFPPRFSGRQFPNYSSELNVNALELEDSALYLCASSSSGWDNYGYTFGSGTRLTVV.

The J gene is TRBJ1-2, the V gene TRBV4-2; no clear D. Deletions cut 1 base from V and 1 base from J, with 7 bases between. The CDR3 contains 14 residues. Looked up from germline, CDR1 is LGHNA and CDR2 is YNFKEQ. In DNA, the CDR3 is TGTGCCAGCAGCCAAGGAACGTATAACTATGGCTACACCTTC. Protein product: CASSQGTYNYGYTF.

This chain uses TRBV6-5 with TRBJ2-7; TRBD1 matches 7 bases. The CDR3 spans 13 residues. The V gene's germline CDR1 is MNHEY and CDR2 SVGAGI. J lost 1 base, V lost 5 bases, and 2 bases had no gene match. The CDR3 reads CASSRTGSYEQYF. The CDR3 DNA reads TGTGCCAGCAGTCGGACAGGTTCCTACGAGCAGTACTTC.

This clone appeared once. In nucleotides, the CDR3 is TGTGCCATCAGTGCAACGGGGGCTGAAGTAAACACCATATATTTT. Its protein is CAISATGAEVNTIYF. The gene calls are TRBV10-3 and TRBJ1-3; maybe TRBD1 (6 bases). With 4 bases removed from V and 6 bases from J, the gap between germline ends came to 16 bases. The CDR3 length is 15 residues. CDR1 and CDR2 from the germline V gene are ENHRY and SYGVKD.

V usage is TRBV27 and J usage is TRBJ2-7; tentatively, D is TRBD1 (6 bases). The germline V gene has CDR1 MNHEY and CDR2 SMNVEV (reference sequence). The V and J ends lost 3 bases and 6 bases respectively, with 15 bases between them. This CDR3 spans 14 amino acids. The CDR3 DNA reads as TGTGCCAGCAGTTTGGGGCAGGGGCATGGCGAGCAGTACTTC. It yields the protein CASSLGQGHGEQYF.

J is TRBJ2-7 and V is TRBV9; D is possibly TRBD1 (6 bases). The CDR3 runs to 14 residues. Looked up from germline, CDR1 is SGDLS and CDR2 is YYNGEE. Trimming shortened V by 1 base and J by 3 bases, and 11 bases separated the two germline ends. This CDR3 reads CASSVTGQIYEQYF. The DNA for the CDR3 is TGTGCCAGCAGCGTAACCGGACAGATCTACGAGCAGTACTTC.

This chain uses TRBV7-9 with TRBJ2-7, with TRBD1 matching 10 bases. Germline trimming cut 5 bases from V and 2 bases from J; bases unmatched to any gene: 6. Per the germline V gene, CDR1 is SEHNR and CDR2 is FQNEAQ (reference sequence). The CDR3 consists of 15 residues. As DNA, the CDR3 is TGTGCCAGCAGCATCCGGGACAGGGGAACCTACGAGCAGTACTTC. It encodes CASSIRDRGTYEQYF.

The gene calls are TRBV5-1 and TRBJ2-1; no reliable D call. CDR1 is SGHRS and CDR2 is YFSETQ in the germline V gene. The CDR3 is 14 residues long. Trimming pared 0 bases from V and 0 bases from J, leaving 4 bases between. CDR3 in DNA: TGCGCCAGCAGCTTGGGGGCCTCCTACAATGAGCAGTTCTTC. Its translation is CASSLGASYNEQFF.

The chain combines TRBV7-3 with TRBJ2-1; possibly TRBD2 for D (6 bases). The CDR3 runs to 15 residues. Trimming took off 3 bases at V and 1 base at J, with 10 bases between the two ends. Germline lookup yields CDR1 SGHTA and CDR2 FQGTGA. Here the CDR3 DNA reads TGTGCCAGCAGCTTCCAGGCGGGGTCCTACAATGAGCAGTTCTTC. Its translation: CASSFQAGSYNEQFF.

J is TRBJ1-1 and V is TRBV6-5, with 7 bases that match TRBD1. This CDR3 region has 13 residues. Looked up from germline, CDR1 is MNHEY and CDR2 is SVGAGI. Unmatched junction bases numbered 7, after V lost 6 bases and J lost 6 bases. The CDR3 bases are TGTGCCAGCAGGCCCAGGGGGGGGCCTGAAGCTTTCTTT. Its protein is CASRPRGGPEAFF.

The chain has TRBV6-2 or TRBV6-3 and TRBJ1-1; unclear D gene. V dropped 4 bases and J dropped 4 bases, with 7 bases sitting between them. The CDR3 is made up of 12 amino acids. Germline loops: CDR1 MNHEY, CDR2 SVGEGT. CDR3 residues: CASSSQRTEAFF. CDR3 nucleotide sequence: TGTGCCAGCAGTTCGCAGCGCACTGAAGCTTTCTTT.

V is TRBV27 and J is TRBJ2-1; 15 nucleotides agree with TRBD2. From germline, CDR1 is MNHEY and CDR2 SMNVEV (reference sequence). V lost 3 bases, J lost 10 bases, and 7 bases stayed unmatched. The length of the CDR3 is 16 residues. Written as DNA, the CDR3 is TGTGCCAGCAGTTTGGGGGGGGGACTAGCGGGAGGAGAGCAGTTCTTC. Translating gives CASSLGGGLAGGEQFF.

The chain employs TRBV5-4 and TRBJ1-1, with D maybe TRBD1 (5 bases). Germline CDR1 is SGHNT and CDR2 is YYREEE (reference sequence). The CDR3 extends over 14 amino acids. The germline V and J ends were trimmed by 4 bases and 4 bases, with 14 bases remaining between them. The CDR3 loop is CASSPGIGGTEAFF. CDR3 nucleotide sequence: TGTGCCAGCAGCCCGGGGATTGGGGGCACTGAAGCTTTCTTT. The whole variable domain, remainder taken from reference TRBV5-4 and TRBJ1-1, is ETGVTQSPTHLIKTRGQQVTLRCSSQSGHNTVSWYQQALGQGPQFIFQYYREEENGRGNFPPRFSGLQFPNYSSELNVNALELDDSALYLCASSPGIGGTEAFFGQGTRLTVV.

This chain uses TRBV2 with TRBJ2-1; unclear D gene. Between the trimmed V and J ends, which lost 8 bases and 4 bases, there was a span of 6 bases. The CDR3 extends over 11 amino acids. The germline gives CDR1 SNHLY, CDR2 FYNNEI. CDR3 sequence reads: CASYRYNEQFF. For the CDR3, the DNA is TGTGCCAGCTATCGGTACAATGAGCAGTTCTTC.

The chain couples TRBV5-1 to TRBJ1-3, with D uncertain. V lost 5 bases to trimming and J lost 1 base, with 1 base between them. Germline assignment: CDR1 SGHRS and CDR2 YFSETQ. This CDR3 has 11 residues. The CDR3: CASRSGNTIYF. The CDR3 nucleotides are TGCGCCAGCAGATCTGGAAACACCATATATTTT.

J is TRBJ1-2 and V is TRBV27, with 7 bases aligning to TRBD1. From germline, CDR1 is MNHEY and CDR2 SMNVEV (reference sequence). This CDR3 region has 15 residues. V dropped 5 bases and J dropped 3; count of bases not matched to a gene: 9. DNA for the CDR3: TGTGCCAGCAGTGGACAGGCTTCGGGTCACTATGGCTACACCTTC. Protein sequence: CASSGQASGHYGYTF.

This clone was observed a few times. The chain recombines TRBV24-1 with TRBJ2-5; D call uncertain. The CDR3 is 13 residues long. V gave up 6 bases and J gave up 0 bases, with 7 bases separating them. The germline V gene has CDR1 KGHDR and CDR2 SFDVKD. The CDR3: CATSTEYQETQYF. DNA for the CDR3: TGTGCCACCAGTACAGAGTACCAAGAGACCCAGTACTTC.

The chain recombines TRBV6-5 with TRBJ1-1; D ambiguous. The CDR3 is 14 amino acids. CDR1 and CDR2 (germline): MNHEY, SVGAGI. V lost 6 bases, J lost 6 bases, and 17 bases lay in between. CDR3 protein: CASRTYGYSPEAFF. Written as DNA, the CDR3 is TGTGCCAGCAGGACGTACGGGTACTCCCCTGAAGCTTTCTTT.

The CDR3 sequence: CASSQGQGQTNEKLFF. The DNA for the CDR3 is TGTGCCAGCAGCCAGGGACAGGGGCAAACTAATGAAAAACTGTTTTTT. This chain joins TRBV7-9 and TRBJ1-4; TRBD1 matches at 10 bases. With 5 bases clipped from V and 1 base from J, the junction kept 4 bases outside the gene matches. CDR1 and CDR2 (germline): SEHNR, FQNEAQ (reference sequence). CDR3 length: 16 residues.

The chain couples TRBV2 to TRBJ1-6, with D tentatively TRBD1 (5 bases). The CDR3 has 13 amino acids. Trimming left V 6 bases short and J 10 bases short, with 13 bases between. Per germline, CDR1 SNHLY and CDR2 FYNNEI. The CDR3: CASSIGKGSPLHF. The CDR3 DNA sequence: TGTGCCAGCAGCATCGGGAAGGGGTCACCCCTCCACTTT.